These 26 T cell receptor beta chains share one sample of origin, sequenced in a study of OX40 agonist ivuxolimab in advanced cancers. Method: immunoSEQ multiplex PCR; TCRdb's copy keeps in-frame clones and lacks some. Of 75,000 to 90,000 clones detected, around 94% appear once; the ten largest clones hold under 3.5%. The sequencing used CD4+ or CD8+ T cells sorted from blood, collected in a trial of the OX40 agonist ivuxolimab. These receptor sequences come from an adult with an advanced solid tumor such as melanoma, head and neck, liver or kidney cancer.

The chain employs TRBV10-1 and TRBJ1-1; 7 nucleotides align to TRBD1. Germline assignment: CDR1 WNHNN and CDR2 SYGVQD (reference sequence). The CDR3 length is 14 residues. Losses at the gene ends were 6 bases for V and 0 bases for J; bases not matched to a gene: 4. The CDR3 sequence: CASSPGQMNTEAFF. The CDR3 bases are TGCGCCAGCAGCCCGGGACAGATGAACACTGAAGCTTTCTTT.

The V gene is TRBV2, the J gene TRBJ1-1, with D perhaps matching TRBD1 (5 bases). The ends were cut back, 6 bases at V and 1 base at J, with 12 bases in the middle. The germline V gene has CDR1 SNHLY and CDR2 FYNNEI. The CDR3 runs 14 residues. CDR3 DNA sequence: TGTGCCAGCAGGAACTGGGGCGGGAACACTGAAGCTTTCTTT. Amino acid sequence: CASRNWGGNTEAFF.

This chain links TRBV5-4 with TRBJ2-1; TRBD2 matches 8 bases. The CDR3 spans 14 residues. Germline-derived CDR1 and CDR2 are SGHNT and YYREEE (reference sequence). V was pared by 0 bases and J by 10 bases, with 6 bases of the junction left unmatched. The chain's CDR3 is CASSLDVQREEQFF. The CDR3 nucleotides read TGTGCCAGCAGCTTGGACGTCCAGCGGGAGGAGCAGTTCTTC.

This chain connects TRBV6-1 to TRBJ1-5; 7 bases line up with TRBD1. Trimming at V came to 4 bases and at J to 2 bases, leaving 2 bases not matched to a gene. Germline CDR1 and CDR2: MNHNS and SASEGT. There are 14 residues in the CDR3. Here the CDR3 reads CASSADRGNQPQHF. The CDR3 nucleotides read TGTGCCAGCAGTGCTGACAGGGGCAATCAGCCCCAGCATTTT.

This chain joins TRBV7-6 and TRBJ1-2, with D possibly being TRBD1 (6 bases). Germline V CDR1 and CDR2: SGHVS, FNYEAQ. This CDR3 region has 16 residues. V lost 5 bases, J lost 4 bases, and 20 bases lay in between. The CDR3 loop is CASSPGGGQGPYGYTF. For the CDR3, the DNA is TGTGCCAGCAGCCCAGGTGGGGGGCAGGGCCCCTATGGCTACACCTTC.

The gene calls are TRBV5-4 and TRBJ2-2; 13 nucleotides line up with TRBD2. V lost 4 bases, J lost 6 bases, and 6 bases stayed unmatched. The length of the CDR3 is 16 residues. Per germline, CDR1 SGHNT and CDR2 YYREEE (reference sequence). The CDR3: CASSTGLAGMSGELFF. Here the CDR3 DNA reads TGTGCCAGCAGCACGGGACTAGCGGGAATGTCCGGGGAGCTGTTTTTT.

This rearrangement joins TRBV30 to TRBJ1-3, with D perhaps TRBD1 (6 bases). The CDR3 is made up of 13 amino acids. Looked up from germline, CDR1 is GTSNPN and CDR2 is SVGIG (reference sequence). V lost 5 bases to trimming and J lost 4 bases, with 12 bases between them. CDR3 in amino acids: CAWQTGKGNTIYF. CDR3 bases: TGTGCCTGGCAAACAGGGAAAGGAAACACCATATATTTT. The full variable domain, rest sourced from reference TRBV30 and TRBJ1-3, is SQTIHQWPATLVQPVGSPLSLECTVEGTSNPNLYWYRQAAGRGLQLLFYSVGIGQISSEVPQNLSASRPQDRQFILSSKKLLLSDSGFYLCAWQTGKGNTIYFGEGSWLTVV.

This clone was seen once. The chain has TRBV4-2 and TRBJ1-3, with D hard to call. Germline assignment: CDR1 LGHNA and CDR2 YNFKEQ. V lost 3 bases and J lost 0, with 6 bases in between. The CDR3 has 14 amino acids. CDR3 coding DNA: TGTGCCAGCAGCCACATGGGCTCTGGAAACACCATATATTTT. It yields the protein CASSHMGSGNTIYF.

The chain carries TRBV6-5 and TRBJ1-2; 7 bases are shared with TRBD1. The germline gives CDR1 MNHEY, CDR2 SVGAGI. The CDR3 runs 15 residues. With 5 bases clipped from V and 4 bases from J, the junction kept 10 bases outside the gene matches. The chain's CDR3 is CASSTGRRGLYGYTF. The CDR3 nucleotides read TGTGCCAGCAGTACCGGGAGGAGGGGGCTCTATGGCTACACCTTC.

The gene calls are TRBV6-4 and TRBJ2-3; D might be TRBD1 or TRBD2, each matching 6 bases. Germline V gene sequence: CDR1 MRHNA, CDR2 SNTAGT. V gave up 4 bases and J gave up 6 bases, with 17 bases separating them. The CDR3 runs to 15 residues. The CDR3 sequence: CASSVGGLGRDTQYF. The CDR3 nucleotides are TGTGCCAGCAGTGTCGGGGGCCTCGGAAGGGATACGCAGTATTTT.

The rearrangement links TRBV25-1 to TRBJ1-5; D not resolved. The V gene lost 8 bases and the J gene lost 4 bases, with 12 bases spanning the gap. Looked up from germline, CDR1 is MGHDK and CDR2 is SYGVNS. CDR3 length: 13 amino acids. In nucleotides, the CDR3 is TGTGCCAGCTCCCAATCGGGGAATCAGCCCCAGCATTTT. Translation: CASSQSGNQPQHF.

The V gene is TRBV5-6, the J gene TRBJ2-7, with TRBD2 identical over 10 bases. CDR3 length: 16 residues. Germline CDR1 and CDR2: SGHDT and YYEEEE. Losses at the gene ends were 2 bases for V and 2 bases for J; bases not matched to a gene: 7. The CDR3 is CASSFVAAGGPYEQYF. The CDR3, as DNA: TGTGCCAGCAGCTTTGTAGCAGCGGGAGGGCCCTACGAGCAGTACTTC.

CDR3: CASSLAQPAYGYTF. The CDR3 coding sequence is TGCGCCAGCAGCTTGGCTCAGCCGGCTTATGGCTACACCTTC. This chain links TRBV5-1 with TRBJ1-2; D unresolved. The CDR3 consists of 14 residues. From germline, CDR1 is SGHRS and CDR2 YFSETQ. Trimming took off 0 bases at V and 5 bases at J, with 11 bases between the two ends.

The DNA of the CDR3 is TGCGCCAGCAGCAGAGGGACAGGGAACACTGAAGCTTTCTTT. It specifies CASSRGTGNTEAFF. The chain couples TRBV5-1 to TRBJ1-1; 8 positions agree with TRBD1. Germline assignment: CDR1 SGHRS and CDR2 YFSETQ. This CDR3 is 14 amino acids long. The trim removed 4 bases at V and 1 base at J, leaving 3 bases unmatched.

This rearrangement joins TRBV7-2 to TRBJ2-7; TRBD2 aligns across 9 bases. Trimming at V came to 0 bases and at J to 6 bases, leaving 6 bases not matched to a gene. Germline CDR1 is SGHTA and CDR2 is FQGNSA. CDR3 length: 15 amino acids. CDR3 sequence (DNA): TGTGCCAGCAGCTTAGCCCCGGGACTAGCACGCGAGCAGTACTTC. It is translated as CASSLAPGLAREQYF.

This CDR3 is CASSQDSGRDEQYF. CDR3 DNA: TGTGCCAGCAGCCAAGATTCCGGCAGGGACGAGCAGTACTTC. J is TRBJ2-7 and V is TRBV4-2; D may be TRBD1 (5 bases). V was pared by 0 bases and J by 5 bases, with 11 bases between. The CDR3 covers 14 residues. Germline CDR1 LGHNA, CDR2 YNFKEQ.

The V and J genes are TRBV15 and TRBJ1-2, with 7 bases that match TRBD1. Germline trimming cut 3 bases from V and 7 bases from J; bases unmatched to any gene: 11. This CDR3 contains 15 residues. Germline V lookup: CDR1 LNHNV, CDR2 YYDKDF (reference sequence). The CDR3 protein is CATSRVSRGVGGYTF. CDR3 DNA sequence: TGTGCCACCAGCAGGGTATCCAGGGGGGTCGGTGGCTACACCTTC.

The chain employs TRBV5-6 and TRBJ1-5; D perhaps matches TRBD1 (6 bases). Trimming removed 2 bases at V and 5 bases at J, with 14 bases between. Germline V gene data show CDR1 as SGHDT and CDR2 as YYEEEE. The CDR3 is 15 residues long. The CDR3 loop reads CASSLAQGIDQPQHF. CDR3 coding DNA: TGTGCCAGCAGCTTAGCACAGGGAATCGATCAGCCCCAGCATTTT.

The chain joins TRBV11-3 to TRBJ2-5; D may be TRBD2 (5 bases). The germline gives CDR1 SGHNT, CDR2 YENEEA. This CDR3 has 16 residues. The germline V and J ends were trimmed by 1 base and 4 bases, with 16 bases remaining between them. The CDR3 DNA follows: TGTGCCAGCAGCTTAGGGGGAGCAGGACCGGTAGAGACCCAGTACTTC. Amino acid sequence: CASSLGGAGPVETQYF.

The rearrangement links TRBV28 to TRBJ1-2; no clear D. V shed 3 bases and J shed 2 bases, with 13 bases lying between them. The germline CDR1 and CDR2 sequences are MDHEN and SYDVKM. The CDR3 totals 15 residues. The chain's CDR3 is CASSLRSSVNYGYTF. The CDR3 nucleotides are TGTGCCAGCAGTTTGAGGTCTTCCGTCAACTATGGCTACACCTTC.

The chain couples TRBV5-4 to TRBJ1-1, with 8 bases lining up with TRBD1. The germline V gene has CDR1 SGHNT and CDR2 YYREEE (reference sequence). The CDR3 totals 14 residues. After removal of 4 bases from V and 5 bases from J, the junction contained 7 bases not matched to a gene. CDR3 in DNA: TGTGCCAGCAGCATAAGACAGGGGAGGACTGAAGCTTTCTTT. Amino acids: CASSIRQGRTEAFF.

The chain combines TRBV13 with TRBJ1-6; D is perhaps TRBD1 (6 bases). The CDR3 is 15 residues long. In germline, CDR1 is PRHDT, CDR2 FYEKMQ (reference sequence). V lost 5 bases and J lost 10, with 18 bases in between. CDR3 residues: CASSVATGLDSPLHF. The CDR3 nucleotides are TGTGCCAGCAGCGTAGCGACAGGACTCGACTCACCCCTCCACTTT.

The chain has TRBV2 and TRBJ1-5; the match to TRBD1 covers 7 bases. The CDR3 spans 14 residues. Germline V gene data show CDR1 as SNHLY and CDR2 as FYNNEI. V lost 1 base and J lost 5; bases outside the gene matches: 2. CDR3 bases: TGTGCCAGCAGTGAAGGGGACAGATATCAGCCCCAGCATTTT. It yields the protein CASSEGDRYQPQHF.

This chain links TRBV29-1 with TRBJ1-2, with a possible D match to TRBD1 (5 bases). The V and J ends lost 6 bases and 5 bases respectively, with 19 bases between them. The V gene's germline CDR1 is SQVTM and CDR2 ANQGSEA. This CDR3 is 14 amino acids long. CDR3 sequence reads: CSVLPAGRQYGYTF. The CDR3 nucleotides read TGCAGCGTCCTTCCGGCAGGGAGACAATATGGCTACACCTTC.

The genes are TRBV10-2 and TRBJ1-1; D is possibly TRBD1 (6 bases). Trimming left V 5 bases short and J 1 base short, with 8 bases between. Looked up from germline, CDR1 is WSHSY and CDR2 is SAAADI. The length of the CDR3 is 13 residues. CDR3 sequence (DNA): TGCGCCAGCAGTTTACAGGGGAACACTGAAGCTTTCTTT. It is translated as CASSLQGNTEAFF.

The chain joins TRBV2 to TRBJ1-1; D not resolved. Trimming left V 7 bases short and J 11 bases short, with 17 bases between. The CDR3 is 12 amino acids. Germline loops: CDR1 SNHLY, CDR2 FYNNEI. CDR3 bases: TGTGCCAGCAACGGGGAAACCGCCGGGGCTTTCTTT. It codes for CASNGETAGAFF.